This record concerns one T cell receptor (beta chain) sequence. The sample holds many counts of this clonotype. Its antigen has not been determined. No clone much larger than this one lies a single base away; base qualities are absent. These data belong to a study of CD8 T cells in ankylosing spondylitis (TCRdb year 2017). About the study as a whole: The study set out to find disease-linked TCR variants by profiling T cell receptor beta repertoires in ankylosing spondylitis patients and healthy donors. The full study cohort comprised 20 to 25 ankylosing spondylitis patients and 110 or so healthy donors. Samples of peripheral blood were taken, and for ankylosing spondylitis patients, synovial fluid was collected as well.

Reads for this sample came from an Illumina HiSeq 2500. TCR beta libraries were prepared by quantitative 5'-RACE with molecular barcodes. From the authors' description of their analysis: Disease-linked TCR variants were identified with a new computational method built on a probabilistic model of VDJ rearrangement. The public reads were reanalyzed by TCRdb: fastp trimming at Q25, MiXCR alignment, in-frame beta chains only. Rows matching on CDR3 protein sequence are summarized as one entry with the most common DNA and genes. The V and J calls were determined by TCRdb, not by the authors. This sample gives about 510,000 distinct CDR3 sequences in total; 5.3% of them show up just once. Jointly, the top ten make up 3.5% of the sample. General findings and caveats noted by the study authors: Some motif variants were previously reported in synovial fluid and blood of reactive arthritis patients, suggesting common disease-initiation mechanisms. The disease-linked clones were reported to be significantly enriched in matched synovial fluid samples from ankylosing spondylitis patients. Blood from ankylosing spondylitis patients appeared to be characterized by a TCR beta motif composed of eight highly homologous amino acid variants. In peripheral blood, the disease-linked clones were found at relatively low frequencies and had a CD8+ phenotype.

As encoded in the germline V gene (reference sequence), CDR1 is LGHDT while CDR2 is YNNKEL. At the junction V is shortened by 1 base and J by 7 bases, with 8 bases in between. Taken from cysteine to phenylalanine, the CDR3 has 13 residues. Only the CDR3 portion is preserved as DNA: 39 bases, with reading frame beginning at the first base. The chain links TRBV3-1 with TRBJ1-5, with no D gene named confidently. Material for sequencing was blood, either unsorted or a sorted T cell fraction (not recorded which). The receptor comes from a male donor with ankylosing spondylitis. The DNA reads as follows: TGTGCCAGCAGCCAAGGCAGGACCCAGCCCCAGCATTTT. It specifies CASSQGRTQPQHF.